The present T cell receptor beta chain was sequenced within a study of blood T cell repertoires in COVID-19. Study background: COVID-19 samples collected from the United States, Italy and Spain covered acute and convalescent phases. PBMCs, B-cell-depleted T cells, or T cells were the source of the cDNA or gDNA that made up the material.

CDR3 size: 15 residues. CDR1 SGHTA and CDR2 FQGTGA come from the germline V gene. V lost 5 bases and J 0 bases, leaving 11 bases between the germline ends. Per the study methods: Estimation of nucleated cell counts was performed using reference gene primer amplification. The protocol was immunoSEQ multiplex PCR, while the TCRdb copy is restricted to in-frame clones and leaves out a portion. V, J and clone size are taken as reported in that table, and D and trimming were inferred from the DNA itself. The profile shows about 120,000 clones, 75% to 85% of them singletons. This clone was observed a single time.

The clonotype originates from a woman between 50 and 59 years old with acute or convalescent COVID-19. The chain joins TRBV7-3 to TRBJ2-1; tentative D call: TRBD1 (7 bases). Sequencing used peripheral blood. As DNA, the CDR3 is TGTGCCAGCAGCCCCCAGGGGGGCTCCTACAATGAGCAGTTCTTC. This encodes CASSPQGGSYNEQFF.